The clone carrying this T cell receptor (beta chain) was detected ten times or more. The antigen is undetermined. These data come from a study of T cells in Graves' hyperthyroidism and ophthalmopathy. Study information: Peripheral blood collection took place at initial diagnosis, before any treatment. Study-wide points: Model output signaled ophthalmopathy a median about seven months ahead of onset. Blood also showed most of the thyroid clonotypes that were expanded above 0.001.

Amplified TCR beta CDR3 regions derived from RNA transcripts. The TCR CDR3 was amplified in a first-round RT-PCR using the HTBI primer set. Using its own MiXCR run on the multiplex PCR reads, TCRdb lists one record per CDR3 protein. In the table there are a few hundred thousand distinct CDR3 sequences, approximately 14% of which are singletons. Hyperthyroidism in the patients, aged 18 to 65, was newly diagnosed and under 2 months in duration. The TCR sequence derives from a young woman with Graves' hyperthyroidism that later progressed to Graves' ophthalmopathy. Input material: blood.

In DNA form, the CDR3 reads TGCAGCGGTAGGCCAGCGGGAGGGCCGGTCGGGGAGCTGTTTTTT. Protein: CSGRPAGGPVGELFF. The chain combines TRBV20-1 with TRBJ2-2; 10 bases match TRBD2. Germline V gene sequence: CDR1 DFQATT, CDR2 SNEGSKA (reference sequence). The CDR3 runs 15 residues.